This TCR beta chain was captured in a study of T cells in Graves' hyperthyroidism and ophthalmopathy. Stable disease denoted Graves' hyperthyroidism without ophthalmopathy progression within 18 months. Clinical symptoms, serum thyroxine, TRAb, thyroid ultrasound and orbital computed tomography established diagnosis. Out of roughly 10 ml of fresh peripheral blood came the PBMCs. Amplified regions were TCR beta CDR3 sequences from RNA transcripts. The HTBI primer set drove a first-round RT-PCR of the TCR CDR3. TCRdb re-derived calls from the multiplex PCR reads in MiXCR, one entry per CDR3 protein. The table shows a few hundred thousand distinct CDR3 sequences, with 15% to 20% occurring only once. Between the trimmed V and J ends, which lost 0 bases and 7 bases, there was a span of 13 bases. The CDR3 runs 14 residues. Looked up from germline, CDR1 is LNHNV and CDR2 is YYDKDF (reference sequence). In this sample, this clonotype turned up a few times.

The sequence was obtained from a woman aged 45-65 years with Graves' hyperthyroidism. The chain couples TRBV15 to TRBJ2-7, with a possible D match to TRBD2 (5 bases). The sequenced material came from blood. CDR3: CATSRDMGSGEQYF. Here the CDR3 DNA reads TGTGCCACCAGCAGAGATATGGGGTCGGGGGAGCAGTACTTC.